The 2 T cell receptor beta chains below come from one sample, sequenced in a study of vaccination and CD4 T cells after COVID-19. Cultured CD4+ T cell DNA was sequenced using the Oncomine TCR Beta short-read assay. TCRdb re-analysed the PCR reads in MiXCR, keeping a single row per CDR3 protein. Among approximately 11,000 distinct CDR3 sequences, 45% were seen once, and the ten largest hold approximately 20%. These receptors' targets are unknown. Treatment: approximately 9-day PBMC culture with coronavirus spike peptide pools or control peptides (ViraFEST assay). Material: cultured CD4+ T cells from blood, obtained after SARS-CoV-2 vaccination. The receptors stem from a human donor with COVID-19.

The chain links TRBV19 to TRBJ2-5; TRBD1 or TRBD2 may be the D gene (5 bases each). Germline V gene sequence: CDR1 LNHDA, CDR2 SQIVND (reference sequence). The CDR3 totals 13 residues. The V and J ends lost 7 bases and 2 bases respectively, with 11 bases between them. CDR3 coding DNA: TGTGCCAGTACACCGGGACGGCAAGAGACCCAGTACTTC. Translating gives CASTPGRQETQYF. The full variable domain, its missing parts supplied by reference TRBV19 and TRBJ2-5, is DGGITQSPKYLFRKEGQNVTLSCEQNLNHDAMYWYRQDPGQGLRLIYYSQIVNDFQKGDIAEGYSVSREKKESFPLTVTSAQKNPTAFYLCASTPGRQETQYFGPGTRLLVL.

CDR3 sequence: CSASGTAEGQPQHF. As DNA, the CDR3 is TGCAGTGCTAGTGGGACAGCAGAAGGACAGCCCCAGCATTTT. This chain uses TRBV20-1 with TRBJ1-5, with 7 bases identical to TRBD1. The V gene's germline CDR1 is DFQATT and CDR2 SNEGSKA (reference sequence). V lost 3 bases and J lost 7; bases outside the gene matches: 9. This CDR3 has 14 amino acids.